These 21 T cell receptor beta chains share one sample of origin, sequenced in a study of cytomegalovirus exposure and HLA in healthy donors. PCR primers comprised 60 Vbeta and 13 Jbeta primers. Measured with immunoSEQ multiplex PCR; TCRdb has only the in-frame clones, and not every one. The repertoire consists of approximately 210,000 clones, with about four fifths occurring once and the leading ten covering around 1.4%. The sequencing input was PBMCs. Source of these receptors: a girl aged 5-17 years in good health and CMV-seropositive.

This chain links TRBV11-3 with TRBJ2-7, with TRBD1 matching 9 bases. With V trimmed by 5 bases and J by 0 bases, 5 bases remained unmatched. This CDR3 comprises 15 residues. CDR1 and CDR2 from the germline V gene are SGHNT and YENEEA. For the CDR3, the DNA is TGTGCCAGCAGCCTAGGGACAGGGCGCTCCTACGAGCAGTACTTC. It codes for CASSLGTGRSYEQYF.

The chain combines TRBV30 with TRBJ1-1, with 8 nucleotides matching TRBD1. CDR1 and CDR2 (germline): GTSNPN, SVGIG (reference sequence). The CDR3 length is 12 residues. After removal of 3 bases from V and 11 bases from J, the junction contained 8 bases not matched to a gene. The CDR3 is CAWSPRGQGAFF. The CDR3 nucleotides read TGTGCCTGGAGCCCCAGGGGGCAAGGGGCTTTCTTT.

The sample holds a few counts of this clone. The rearrangement links TRBV19 to TRBJ2-4; D is perhaps TRBD2 (5 bases). The CDR3 contains 13 residues. CDR1 and CDR2 (germline): LNHDA, SQIVND (reference sequence). V was shortened by 2 bases and J by 6 bases, with 8 bases between the two germline ends. The DNA of the CDR3 is TGTGCCAGTAGTATATCCCGGGGAAACATTCAGTACTTC. Its protein product is CASSISRGNIQYF.

The chain combines TRBV4-3 with TRBJ2-5, with 7 nucleotides matching TRBD2. V lost 3 bases and J lost 3; bases outside the gene matches: 7. Germline values: CDR1 LGHNA, CDR2 YSLEER. This CDR3 has 15 residues. In nucleotides, the CDR3 is TGCGCCAGCAGCCAGGGGAGCGGGGCGGAAGAGACCCAGTACTTC. Translated, it gives CASSQGSGAEETQYF.

This clone was seen a few times. The chain carries TRBV18 and TRBJ2-2; the D gene is possibly TRBD2 (5 bases). Trimming stripped 4 bases from V and 4 bases from J, with 16 bases between. From germline, CDR1 is KGHSH and CDR2 LQKENI. The CDR3 length is 16 residues. The CDR3 reads CASSLANSHPTGELFF. The DNA of the CDR3 is TGTGCCAGCTCACTAGCGAACAGCCACCCCACCGGGGAGCTGTTTTTT.

The CDR3 sequence is CASSLGDRSWIRSPLHF. For the CDR3, the DNA is TGTGCCAGCAGTTTGGGGGACAGATCTTGGATCAGGTCACCCCTCCACTTT. V is TRBV27 and J is TRBJ1-6; 7 nucleotides line up with TRBD1. V lost 3 bases and J lost 10; bases outside the gene matches: 15. Germline V gene sequence: CDR1 MNHEY, CDR2 SMNVEV (reference sequence). The CDR3 runs to 17 residues.

This clone is a singleton in its sample. This chain joins TRBV4-2 and TRBJ1-5; 9 bases map to TRBD1. The J segment lost 2 bases and the V segment lost 1 base, leaving 0 bases of the junction unmatched. The CDR3 length is 15 residues. Germline V CDR1 and CDR2: LGHNA, YNFKEQ. CDR3 protein: CASSQGDRGNQPQHF. The CDR3, as DNA: TGTGCCAGCAGCCAAGGGGACAGGGGCAATCAGCCCCAGCATTTT.

The sample holds a few counts of this clone. V usage is TRBV4-3 and J usage is TRBJ1-1; perhaps TRBD1 as D (6 bases). V lost 1 base and J 5 bases, leaving 17 bases between the germline ends. Germline-derived CDR1 and CDR2 are LGHNA and YSLEER. This CDR3 contains 16 residues. The CDR3 here is CASSQGPEYQGTEAFF. In DNA, the CDR3 is TGCGCCAGCAGCCAAGGCCCCGAGTACCAGGGGACTGAAGCTTTCTTT.

The V call is TRBV4-2, the J call TRBJ1-4; D might be TRBD1 (5 bases). Trimming cost V 8 bases and J 1 base, with 26 bases left between them. Germline CDR1 is LGHNA and CDR2 is YNFKEQ. The CDR3 runs to 19 residues. The CDR3 coding sequence is TGTGCCAGCGCGTCCTACATATGGGGGGAACCGGGAACTAATGAAAAACTGTTTTTT. It specifies CASASYIWGEPGTNEKLFF.

The genes are TRBV5-5 and TRBJ1-4, with 8 bases that match TRBD1. The germline V gene has CDR1 SGHKS and CDR2 YYEKEE (reference sequence). This CDR3 is built from 15 residues. Unmatched junction bases numbered 2, after V lost 4 bases and J lost 0 bases. Written as DNA, the CDR3 is TGTGCCAGCAGCCCGACAGGGGCAACTAATGAAAAACTGTTTTTT. Translating it yields CASSPTGATNEKLFF.

This clone has only a few counts. V gene TRBV5-1 combines with J gene TRBJ2-3, with D unclear. Trimming removed 2 bases from V and 4 bases from J, with 8 bases in between. Germline V CDR1 and CDR2: SGHRS, YFSETQ. This CDR3 contains 13 residues. The CDR3 region has the DNA TGCGCCAGCAGCTTAGGAGACGCAGATACGCAGTATTTT. Its translation: CASSLGDADTQYF.

This rearrangement joins TRBV30 to TRBJ1-1; tentative D call: TRBD1 (6 bases). V was shortened by 7 bases and J by 0 bases, with 12 bases between the two germline ends. Germline V gene lookup returns CDR1 GTSNPN and CDR2 SVGIG (reference sequence). This CDR3 has 13 amino acids. CDR3 loop: CAFLQGVNTEAFF. The CDR3 DNA reads as TGTGCCTTCTTACAGGGTGTGAACACTGAAGCTTTCTTT.

The J gene is TRBJ2-3, the V gene TRBV4-3; D is possibly TRBD1 (6 bases). V was clipped by 4 bases and J by 2 bases, with 13 bases between them. The germline gives CDR1 LGHNA, CDR2 YSLEER. The CDR3 has 15 residues. The DNA for the CDR3 is TGCGCCAGCAGCCCAGGCCAGGGGCCCACAGATACGCAGTATTTT. As protein: CASSPGQGPTDTQYF.

This sequence joins TRBV18 and TRBJ1-5; 12 bases align to TRBD1. CDR1 is KGHSH, CDR2 LQKENI, per germline. The J segment lost 3 bases and the V segment lost 3 bases, leaving 0 bases of the junction unmatched. The CDR3 has 15 residues. CDR3 amino acids: CASSPGQGANQPQHF. As DNA, the CDR3 is TGTGCCAGCTCACCGGGACAGGGGGCCAATCAGCCCCAGCATTTT.

J is TRBJ2-1 and V is TRBV27, with 9 bases identical to TRBD1. Trimming removed 7 bases from V and 6 bases from J; junction bases left unmatched: 7. CDR3 size: 14 residues. CDR1 is MNHEY, CDR2 SMNVEV, per germline (reference sequence). CDR3 sequence reads: CASTISTGGNEQFF. The DNA for the CDR3 is TGTGCCAGCACGATCTCGACAGGGGGCAATGAGCAGTTCTTC.

The chain links TRBV28 to TRBJ2-7; D may be TRBD1 (5 bases). The germline V gene has CDR1 MDHEN and CDR2 SYDVKM. The CDR3 runs to 15 residues. The germline V and J ends were trimmed by 2 bases and 0 bases, with 11 bases remaining between them. The chain's CDR3 is CASSLEGQGSYEQYF. Written as DNA, the CDR3 is TGTGCCAGCAGTTTAGAAGGGCAGGGCTCCTACGAGCAGTACTTC.

V is TRBV29-1 and J is TRBJ2-2; TRBD1 aligns across 10 bases. This CDR3 is built from 12 residues. Germline V lookup: CDR1 SQVTM, CDR2 ANQGSEA. The CDR3 DNA reads as TGCAGTGGGACAGGGGTCACCGGGGAGCTGTTTTTT. Translating gives CSGTGVTGELFF.

The chain is built from TRBV29-1 and TRBJ2-3; 7 nucleotides agree with TRBD2. Looked up from germline, CDR1 is SQVTM and CDR2 is ANQGSEA. The CDR3 contains 14 residues. Unmatched junction bases numbered 4, after V lost 4 bases and J lost 0 bases. The CDR3 protein is CSVGSGGSTDTQYF. For the CDR3, the DNA is TGCAGCGTTGGATCGGGGGGAAGCACAGATACGCAGTATTTT.

J is TRBJ1-1 and V is TRBV5-6; no definite D call. Germline CDR1 reads SGHDT; CDR2 reads YYEEEE. V gave up 2 bases and J gave up 7 bases, with 6 bases separating them. The CDR3 loop spans 11 amino acids. The CDR3: CASSFLDEAFF. CDR3 nucleotides: TGTGCCAGCAGCTTTCTAGATGAAGCTTTCTTT.

The gene calls are TRBV9 and TRBJ2-5; TRBD2 matches at 11 bases. Germline loops: CDR1 SGDLS, CDR2 YYNGEE. This CDR3 has 15 amino acids. The trim removed 4 bases at V and 1 base at J, leaving 3 bases unmatched. The CDR3 nucleotides are TGTGCCAGCAGCCCCCTAGCGGGGGGCCAAGAGACCCAGTACTTC. The encoded protein is CASSPLAGGQETQYF.

V usage is TRBV9 and J usage is TRBJ2-4, with D tentatively TRBD2 (5 bases). V gave up 5 bases and J gave up 6 bases, with 12 bases separating them. This CDR3 has 13 residues. Germline V gives CDR1 SGDLS, CDR2 YYNGEE. CDR3 in amino acids: CASRASGSNIQYF. In DNA form, the CDR3 reads TGTGCCAGCAGAGCGAGCGGTTCAAACATTCAGTACTTC.